The present entry profiles one T cell receptor beta chain with its context. There are 14 residues in the CDR3. Per germline, CDR1 SGHDT and CDR2 YYEEEE. The V segment lost 2 bases and the J segment 7 bases; nucleotides outside the gene matches: 7. In the original processing: Reference gene primer amplification yielded estimated nucleated cell counts. Measured with immunoSEQ multiplex PCR; TCRdb has only the in-frame clones, and not every one. V and J calls and clone size are given by that table; D and trimming were obtained from the DNA. The table shows around 200,000 clones, with 75% to 85% occurring only once. These data originate in a study of blood T cell repertoires in COVID-19. Study overall: Material from acute and convalescent COVID-19 was sourced from the United States, Italy and Spain.

Seattle's enrolled individuals joined amid active infection and were then monitored longitudinally. Source material: peripheral blood. J is TRBJ1-2 and V is TRBV5-6, with TRBD1 identical over 8 bases. The TCR sequence derives from a woman in her 30s with COVID-19, enrolled during active disease. The CDR3 is CASSFQGAWGGYTF. The CDR3 bases are TGTGCCAGCAGCTTTCAGGGGGCCTGGGGTGGCTACACCTTC. Combining the CDR3 with reference TRBV5-6 and TRBJ1-2 gives the whole variable domain DAGVTQSPTHLIKTRGQQVTLRCSPKSGHDTVSWYQQALGQGPQFIFQYYEEEERQRGNFPDRFSGHQFPNYSSELNVNALLLGDSALYLCASSFQGAWGGYTFGSGTRLTVV.